The clone carrying this T cell receptor beta chain was observed a few times. Its antigen is undetermined. This entry belongs to a study of beta chain features in type 1 diabetes. As for the study in general: Sorted cells examined across all samples numbered approximately 100 million. Study results and limitations: There was no resolution here of whether HLA type influences TCRB rearrangement. For type 1 diabetes patients, VDJ junctions showed fewer insertions and more deletions.

Expressed TCRB transcripts were sequenced after all isolated RNA was converted to cDNA. Sequencing used immunoSEQ multiplex PCR; TCRdb keeps in-frame clones, though not all of them. The sample includes 350,000 to 400,000 clones, about 15% seen only once; the top ten take about 0.02%. Sequenced: naive CD4+ T cells from blood. The TCR comes from a woman between 18 and 29 years old in good health.

CDR3 amino acids: CASSTGGVGQPQHF. For the CDR3, the DNA is TGCGCCAGCAGCACAGGGGGAGTGGGTCAGCCCCAGCATTTT. The chain combines TRBV5-1 with TRBJ1-5; the match to TRBD1 covers 8 bases. Germline V gene data show CDR1 as SGHRS and CDR2 as YFSETQ. This CDR3 region has 14 residues. The V gene end was trimmed by 4 bases and the J gene end by 6 bases; junction bases not matched to a gene: 6.